These 20 T cell receptor beta chains originate from one sample sequenced in a study of T cell changes during pregnancy in multiple sclerosis. Sequencing used immunoSEQ multiplex PCR; TCRdb keeps in-frame clones, though not all of them. The profile shows roughly 86,000 clones, around 92% of them singletons. This specimen was peripheral blood, taken in the first trimester of pregnancy. The receptors shown here come from a female donor with multiple sclerosis, enrolled in a pregnancy study.

V and J are TRBV28 and TRBJ2-4; 7 positions match TRBD1. From germline, CDR1 is MDHEN and CDR2 SYDVKM. With V trimmed by 4 bases and J by 3 bases, 3 bases remained unmatched. The CDR3 loop spans 14 amino acids. CDR3 sequence: CASSSRDSKNIQYF. The CDR3 region has the DNA TGTGCCAGCAGTTCCCGGGACAGCAAAAACATTCAGTACTTC.

In DNA, the CDR3 is TGTGCCAGCAGTTACCCTAGCGGCATATACGAGCAGTACTTC. Its protein is CASSYPSGIYEQYF. The rearrangement uses TRBV28 and TRBJ2-7, with 7 bases fitting TRBD2. In germline, CDR1 is MDHEN, CDR2 SYDVKM. The CDR3 covers 14 residues. V lost 4 bases and J lost 4; bases outside the gene matches: 7.

This clone occurred once. The chain has TRBV7-9 and TRBJ2-5; 12 nucleotides agree with TRBD2. Germline V gene sequence: CDR1 SEHNR, CDR2 FQNEAQ (reference sequence). The CDR3 contains 18 residues. V lost 3 bases, J lost 0 bases, and 8 bases stayed unmatched. This CDR3 reads CASSFAGTSGQNQETQYF. For the CDR3, the DNA is TGTGCCAGCAGCTTTGCCGGGACTAGCGGGCAAAACCAAGAGACCCAGTACTTC.

This rearrangement joins TRBV29-1 to TRBJ1-2; maybe TRBD1 (5 bases). Germline lookup yields CDR1 SQVTM and CDR2 ANQGSEA. The V gene lost 3 bases and the J gene lost 2 bases, with 10 bases spanning the gap. CDR3 size: 13 residues. This CDR3 reads CSVDKGINYGYTF. Written as DNA, the CDR3 is TGCAGCGTTGATAAGGGGATAAACTATGGCTACACCTTC.

This clone was seen once. The CDR3: CAWSVGQGVEQFF. The CDR3 DNA is TGTGCCTGGAGTGTAGGACAGGGGGTTGAGCAGTTCTTC. V usage is TRBV30 and J usage is TRBJ2-1; TRBD1 agrees at 10 bases. The CDR3 contains 13 residues. V shed 0 bases and J 9 bases; nucleotides not matched to a gene: 2. Looked up from germline, CDR1 is GTSNPN and CDR2 is SVGIG (reference sequence).

This rearrangement joins TRBV5-8 to TRBJ1-1; D unclear. In germline, CDR1 is SGHTS, CDR2 YDEGEE. The CDR3 consists of 15 residues. The V gene lost 4 bases and the J gene lost 4 bases, with 17 bases spanning the gap. Written as DNA, the CDR3 is TGTGCCAGCAGCCCGCAGCGGGTGGGTGGCACTGAAGCTTTCTTT. Translation gives CASSPQRVGGTEAFF.

The gene calls are TRBV27 and TRBJ1-1; unclear D gene. The CDR3 runs 12 residues. Germline V gene data show CDR1 as MNHEY and CDR2 as SMNVEV (reference sequence). The germline V and J ends were trimmed by 3 bases and 5 bases, with 7 bases remaining between them. CDR3 bases: TGTGCCAGCAGTTTTTGTGAGACTGAAGCTTTCTTT. It translates to CASSFCETEAFF.

V is TRBV9 and J is TRBJ2-3; a possible D gene is TRBD1 (5 bases). The CDR3 covers 16 residues. CDR1 and CDR2 (germline): SGDLS, YYNGEE. Trimming left V 0 bases short and J 0 bases short, with 11 bases between. CDR3 residues: CASSVGHDSSTDTQYF. The CDR3 DNA reads as TGTGCCAGCAGCGTAGGTCATGACAGCAGCACAGATACGCAGTATTTT.

The chain recombines TRBV10-3 with TRBJ2-7, with TRBD1 matching over 9 bases. This CDR3 region has 15 residues. Trimming removed 5 bases from V and 6 bases from J; junction bases left unmatched: 11. The germline V gene encodes CDR1 ENHRY and CDR2 SYGVKD. Written as DNA, the CDR3 is TGTGCCATCAGTTTATCCGGGACAGGGCAGGGCGAGCAGTACTTC. Translating it yields CAISLSGTGQGEQYF.

V is TRBV5-1 and J is TRBJ1-5; TRBD1 aligns across 9 bases. The CDR3 is made up of 15 amino acids. The junction had 3 bases not matched to a gene; V was cut back by 3 bases and J by 2 bases. Germline loops: CDR1 SGHRS, CDR2 YFSETQ. The CDR3 loop is CASSSTGGRNQPQHF. CDR3 DNA: TGCGCCAGCAGCTCGACAGGGGGGCGCAATCAGCCCCAGCATTTT.

The V call is TRBV6-1, the J call TRBJ2-1, with D perhaps matching TRBD1 (5 bases). Per the germline V gene, CDR1 is MNHNS and CDR2 is SASEGT. This CDR3 comprises 13 residues. V gave up 0 bases and J gave up 9 bases, with 9 bases separating them. DNA of the CDR3: TGTGCCAGCAGTGAAGCGGCAGGGTCTGAGCAGTTCTTC. Translated: CASSEAAGSEQFF.

The J gene is TRBJ2-2, the V gene TRBV6-5, with D unresolved. Trimming took 8 bases from V and 1 from J, leaving 8 bases between them. This CDR3 has 13 residues. Germline-derived CDR1 and CDR2 are MNHEY and SVGAGI. The CDR3 protein is CASAAGNTGELFF. DNA of the CDR3: TGTGCCAGCGCAGCAGGGAACACCGGGGAGCTGTTTTTT.

J is TRBJ2-2 and V is TRBV5-8; TRBD2 aligns across 11 bases. The CDR3 extends over 15 amino acids. Trimming cost V 9 bases and J 4 bases; bases outside gene matches: 8. Germline CDR1 and CDR2: SGHTS and YDEGEE. CDR3 amino acids: CATSGLAGGTGELFF. In nucleotides, the CDR3 is TGTGCCACCTCGGGGCTAGCGGGAGGCACCGGGGAGCTGTTTTTT.

V usage is TRBV6-1 and J usage is TRBJ1-5, with D perhaps matching TRBD1 (5 bases). V lost 5 bases and J 4 bases, leaving 9 bases between the germline ends. The CDR3 extends over 13 amino acids. Germline V gene sequence: CDR1 MNHNS, CDR2 SASEGT. CDR3 nucleotides: TGTGCCAGCAGTCAACAGGAAAATCAGCCCCAGCATTTT. Translated, it gives CASSQQENQPQHF.

This clone was found once. The chain couples TRBV6-1 to TRBJ2-1, with 7 nucleotides matching TRBD1. The CDR3 has 13 amino acids. Germline CDR1 and CDR2: MNHNS and SASEGT. V was clipped by 10 bases and J by 5 bases; unmatched bases: 8. CDR3: CATLRDRDNEQFF. The CDR3 DNA reads TGTGCCACCCTCCGGGACAGAGACAATGAGCAGTTCTTC.

The V call is TRBV21-1, the J call TRBJ1-4; the DNA was not used to check the table's D call, TRBD1. TRBV21-1 has pseudogene status. The CDR3 loop spans 15 amino acids. In DNA, the CDR3 is TGTGCCAGCAGCAAAGGGGGCGAAGTCGATGAAAAACTGTTTTTT. This codes for CASSKGGEVDEKLFF.

The gene calls are TRBV5-1 and TRBJ2-7; 8 bases are shared with TRBD1. The CDR3 has 15 amino acids. Germline values: CDR1 SGHRS, CDR2 YFSETQ. Germline trimming cut 0 bases from V and 5 bases from J; bases unmatched to any gene: 7. Here the CDR3 reads CASSLAGQGPDEQYF. The CDR3 DNA sequence: TGCGCCAGCAGCTTGGCAGGACAGGGACCTGACGAGCAGTACTTC.

CDR3 bases: TGTGCCAGCAGCCGGACCCTCGGGGGAGGCTTTTACGAGCAGTACTTC. Protein sequence: CASSRTLGGGFYEQYF. The chain links TRBV5-5 to TRBJ2-7, with a weak D call TRBD2 (6 bases). The germline CDR1 and CDR2 sequences are SGHKS and YYEKEE (reference sequence). Trimming took 4 bases from V and 4 from J, leaving 21 bases between them. The CDR3 spans 16 residues.

This rearrangement joins TRBV5-4 to TRBJ2-5, with TRBD2 matching 8 bases. V lost 4 bases, J lost 5 bases, and 4 bases stayed unmatched. From germline, CDR1 is SGHNT and CDR2 YYREEE (reference sequence). The length of the CDR3 is 13 residues. In DNA, the CDR3 is TGTGCCAGCAGCGTCGGACTAGCCGAGACCCAGTACTTC. It encodes CASSVGLAETQYF.

This sequence joins TRBV13 and TRBJ1-4, with D tentatively TRBD1 (6 bases). The CDR3 is 17 amino acids. The V end lost 1 base, the J end lost 8 bases, and 20 bases lay between the germline ends. CDR1 and CDR2 from the germline V gene are PRHDT and FYEKMQ (reference sequence). The CDR3 DNA sequence: TGTGCCAGCAGCTTAGTGACAGGAGCCTCAGTTACCGAAAAACTGTTTTTT. Protein sequence: CASSLVTGASVTEKLFF.